This TCR beta chain stems from a study of control samples from healthy donors and cancer patients. This clone was found once. Clones were sequenced by immunoSEQ multiplex PCR, and TCRdb holds only the in-frame ones, with some missing. The table lists about 230,000 clones, approximately 80% of them singletons, with 13% in the top ten. This CDR3 spans 18 amino acids. Germline lookup yields CDR1 MDHEN and CDR2 SYDVKM. V lost 6 bases and J lost 0; bases outside the gene matches: 8. The sequencing input was PBMCs. This sequence was found in a woman aged 60-70 years with lung cancer. This sequence joins TRBV28 and TRBJ2-4; 13 positions match TRBD2. The CDR3 region has the DNA TGTGCCAGCAGAAAGACTAGCGGGAGGAGCAAAGCCAAAAACATTCAGTACTTC. It translates to CASRKTSGRSKAKNIQYF. The full variable domain, in which reference TRBV28 and TRBJ2-4 provide the parts outside the CDR3, is DVKVTQSSRYLVKRTGEKVFLECVQDMDHENMFWYRQDPGLGLRLIYFSYDVKMKEKGDIPEGYSVSREKKERFSLILESASTNQTSMYLCASRKTSGRSKAKNIQYFGAGTRLSVL.